One sample yielded the 22 T cell receptor beta chains listed below, sequenced in a study of Tregs in tolerant kidney transplant recipients. Profiling relied on immunoSEQ multiplex PCR, and the TCRdb table lists in-frame clones only, not all of them. The specimen's table records roughly 25,000 clones. The nonmyeloablative bone marrow transplants came from related graft donors, with transient mixed chimerism. The material sequenced was CD4+ T cells from blood (PBMCs), taken 6 months after the transplant. These receptors were obtained from a human patient who received a combined kidney and bone marrow transplant. These T cells may partly come from the graft donor.

As for this clone: The CDR3 end lies 3 residues beyond the end of the read and is filled in from the germline J gene. The rearrangement joins TRBV29-1 to TRBJ2-7, with D possibly matching TRBD1 (6 bases). The CDR3 totals 12 residues. Trimming removed 3 bases at V and 2 bases at J, with 8 bases between. Germline CDR1 is SQVTM and CDR2 is ANQGSEA. CDR3 DNA (partial): TGCAGCGTTGAGGCAGGGGCCTACGAG. Residues: CSVEAGAYE. The entire CDR3 protein is CSVEAGAYEQYF.

About this clone: The read ends 3 residues before the CDR3 terminus; that terminus is restored from the germline J gene. V gene TRBV5-3 combines with J gene TRBJ1-6, with TRBD1 as a possible D gene (6 bases). TRBV5-3 carries the ORF label, with uncertain function. Trimming shortened V by 2 bases and J by 5 bases, and 20 bases separated the two germline ends. This CDR3 has 18 residues. The DNA read from the CDR3 is TGTGCCAGAAGCTTAGCTCCCAAACAGGGTGAGAATAATTCACCC. Protein product: CARSLAPKQGENNSP. The entire CDR3 protein is CARSLAPKQGENNSPLHF.

Turning to this clone: The CDR3 is cut off 3 residues early in the read; its end comes from the germline J gene. V and J are TRBV7-6 and TRBJ1-1; TRBD1 agrees at 7 bases. From germline, CDR1 is SGHVS and CDR2 FNYEAQ. This CDR3 has 14 amino acids. V dropped 1 base and J dropped 6; count of bases not matched to a gene: 5. The CDR3 loop reads CASSLERGRAEAFF. The part of the CDR3 DNA that was read is TGTGCCAGCAGCTTAGAGAGGGGGCGCGCTGAA.

Notes on this clone: From the germline J gene comes the end of the CDR3, since the read stops 3 residues before it. J is TRBJ1-1 and V is TRBV2; D not certain. Trimming took off 5 bases at V and 5 bases at J, with 21 bases between the two ends. The CDR3 contains 16 residues. Germline CDR1 SNHLY, CDR2 FYNNEI. The part of the CDR3 DNA that was read is TGTGCCAGCAGTCCCATTGGGCGGGAAGACGGGACTGAA. The encoded protein is CASSPIGREDGTE. From start to end, the CDR3 is CASSPIGREDGTEAFF.

In the case of this clone: With the read ending 3 residues before the CDR3 end, the germline J gene is used to fill in that end. The genes are TRBV10-3 and TRBJ2-3; weak D call: TRBD2 (5 bases). Per the germline V gene, CDR1 is ENHRY and CDR2 is SYGVKD. The CDR3 totals 15 residues. V was cut by 6 bases and J by 6 bases, with 19 bases left in between. The CDR3 DNA, read in part, is TGTGCCATCAGCGGTGGCCCTACTCGAGGGGATACG. This gives the protein CAISGGPTRGDT. The entire CDR3 protein is CAISGGPTRGDTQYF.

A note on this clone: The read ends 3 residues before the CDR3 terminus; that terminus is restored from the germline J gene. The chain uses TRBV19 and TRBJ1-1; D is perhaps TRBD1 (5 bases). V was shortened by 6 bases and J by 3 bases, with 23 bases between the two germline ends. The CDR3 is 17 residues long. Germline-derived CDR1 and CDR2 are LNHDA and SQIVND (reference sequence). The CDR3 region is CASSSLLGRVRDTEAFF. The covered CDR3 bases are TGTGCCAGTAGCTCTTTACTTGGCAGGGTGAGAGACACTGAA.

To note about this clone: Coverage ceases 3 residues before the CDR3 finishes, and the germline J gene fills in the end. The genes are TRBV18 and TRBJ1-4, with 10 bases that match TRBD1. Germline CDR1 and CDR2: KGHSH and LQKENI. The CDR3 has 17 amino acids. With V trimmed by 4 bases and J by 7 bases, 12 bases remained unmatched. The CDR3 spells CASSHKDLGTGAEKLFF. CDR3 DNA (partial): TGTGCCAGCTCACATAAAGACTTGGGGACAGGGGCTGAAAAA. The full variable domain, with the rest looked up from reference TRBV18 and TRBJ1-4, is NAGVMQNPRHLVRRRGQEARLRCSPMKGHSHVYWYRQLPEEGLKFMVYLQKENIIDESGMPKERFSAEFPKEGPSILRIQQVVRGDSAAYFCASSHKDLGTGAEKLFFGSGTQLSVL.

As regards this clone: The read stops 3 residues short of the end of the CDR3; the missing end is completed from the germline J gene. The genes are TRBV4-2 and TRBJ2-5, with a tentative D call TRBD1 (6 bases). From germline, CDR1 is LGHNA and CDR2 YNFKEQ. V lost 0 bases and J lost 4, with 15 bases in between. CDR3 length: 16 amino acids. CDR3 sequence reads: CASSQELRQGRETQYF. The DNA read from the CDR3 is TGTGCCAGCAGCCAAGAGTTACGGCAGGGGAGAGAGACC.

With regard to this clone: The read terminates 3 residues before the CDR3 end, so the remaining end is supplied by the germline J gene. This chain connects TRBV20-1 to TRBJ2-1; 8 bases fit TRBD1. The junction had 6 bases not matched to a gene; V was cut back by 4 bases and J by 7 bases. The CDR3 is 13 amino acids. Per the germline V gene, CDR1 is DFQATT and CDR2 is SNEGSKA (reference sequence). The sequenced part of the CDR3 DNA is TGCAGTGCTACCCGACAGGGGTGGAATGAG. It is translated as CSATRQGWNE. The entire CDR3 sequence reads CSATRQGWNEQFF.

A remark on this clone: Sequencing ends 3 residues short of the CDR3 end; the germline J gene provides the rest. This rearrangement joins TRBV6-2 or TRBV6-3 to TRBJ2-2, with TRBD2 identical over 7 bases. CDR3 length: 14 amino acids. Looked up from germline, CDR1 is MNHEY and CDR2 is SVGEGT. Trimming at V came to 6 bases and at J to 4 bases, leaving 5 bases not matched to a gene. Partial CDR3 DNA: TGTGCCAGCAGAGGCGGGAGCGGCACCGGGGAG. Residues: CASRGGSGTGE. The CDR3 in its entirety is CASRGGSGTGELFF.

The DNA read from the CDR3 is TGTGCCAGCTCGAAATACGGCTCCCTGAGGGATCAGCCC. This sequence encodes CASSKYGSLRDQP. The full CDR3 protein reads CASSKYGSLRDQPQHF. The rearrangement links TRBV18 to TRBJ1-5; D is undetermined. Read coverage stops 3 residues before the CDR3 terminus; the germline J gene supplies the remainder. In germline, CDR1 is KGHSH, CDR2 LQKENI. V dropped 6 bases and J dropped 5 bases, with 20 bases sitting between them. This CDR3 region has 16 residues.

The CDR3 sequence is CSANTRTSGHEQYF. The covered CDR3 bases are TGCAGTGCTAATACCCGGACTAGCGGGCACGAG. The V and J genes are TRBV20-1 and TRBJ2-7; TRBD2 matches at 11 bases. The CDR3 end is not reached by the read, which stops 3 residues before it; the germline J gene fills it in. The CDR3 is 14 residues long. Looked up from germline, CDR1 is DFQATT and CDR2 is SNEGSKA (reference sequence). Losses at the gene ends were 4 bases for V and 5 bases for J; bases not matched to a gene: 7.

As concerns this clone: The sequenced fragment ends 3 residues before the CDR3 boundary, so the rest is inferred from the germline J gene. The rearrangement joins TRBV7-9 to TRBJ1-4, with D maybe TRBD1 (5 bases). The germline V and J ends were trimmed by 4 bases and 4 bases, with 13 bases remaining between them. From germline, CDR1 is SEHNR and CDR2 FQNEAQ (reference sequence). CDR3 length equals 15 residues. CDR3 DNA (partial): TGTGCCAGCAGCTCGTGGGGGGGGATTAATGAAAAA. It yields the protein CASSSWGGINEK. The complete CDR3 protein is CASSSWGGINEKLFF.

Regarding this clone: The read ends 3 residues early relative to the CDR3; the germline J gene fills the gap. J is TRBJ1-3 and V is TRBV5-1; 7 positions match TRBD1. The germline V gene encodes CDR1 SGHRS and CDR2 YFSETQ. Unmatched junction bases numbered 7, after V lost 0 bases and J lost 7 bases. The CDR3 consists of 15 residues. The CDR3 sequence: CASSLAGTETNTIYF. CDR3 bases read: TGCGCCAGCAGCTTGGCCGGGACAGAGACGAACACC.

With regard to this clone: The read terminates 3 residues before the CDR3 end, so the remaining end is supplied by the germline J gene. The rearrangement joins TRBV7-2 to TRBJ1-1; D is possibly TRBD1 (6 bases). Germline CDR1 reads SGHTA; CDR2 reads FQGNSA. CDR3 length: 15 amino acids. The CDR3 reads CASSKDPGTTMLAFF. The sequenced part of the CDR3 DNA is TGTGCCAGCAGCAAGGACCCCGGGACAACGATGTTG.

In the case of this clone: Read sequence stops 3 residues before the CDR3 end, and the germline J gene provides the missing end. The gene calls are TRBV12-3 or TRBV12-4 and TRBJ2-2; 7 bases agree with TRBD1. CDR3 length: 14 residues. The junction had 7 bases not matched to a gene; V was cut back by 6 bases and J by 6 bases. CDR3 region: CASSRQGGAGELFF. Incomplete CDR3 DNA: TGTGCCAGCAGCCGACAGGGTGGGGCCGGGGAG.

Turning to this clone: The read is 3 residues too short to cover the CDR3 end, so that end is filled in from the germline J gene. V gene TRBV11-2 combines with J gene TRBJ2-7, with D possibly TRBD1 on 6 matching bases. The CDR3 has 13 amino acids. Per the germline V gene, CDR1 is SGHAT and CDR2 is FQNNGV. V shed 9 bases and J shed 3 bases, with 15 bases lying between them. Partial CDR3 DNA: TGTGCCAGTACAGGGTGGGTGGACTACGAG. This codes for CASTGWVDYE. The complete CDR3 sequence is CASTGWVDYEQYF.

CDR3 amino acids: CASSRGAYNEQFF. The sequenced part of the CDR3 DNA is TGTGCCAGCTCCCGGGGGGCCTACAATGAG. The chain uses TRBV11-2 and TRBJ2-1, with TRBD2 matching 7 bases. The observed sequence ends 3 residues before the CDR3 terminus, with the missing tail filled in from the germline J gene. The germline gives CDR1 SGHAT, CDR2 FQNNGV. The V and J ends lost 8 bases and 2 bases, in that order; junction bases with no gene match: 3. This CDR3 is built from 13 residues.

On this clone itself: The read ends 3 residues shy of where the CDR3 ends; the end is completed using the germline J gene. V gene TRBV11-2 combines with J gene TRBJ2-5, with D perhaps matching TRBD1 (5 bases). The CDR3 runs to 14 residues. CDR1 SGHAT and CDR2 FQNNGV come from the germline V gene. Incomplete CDR3 DNA: TGTGCCAGCAGCTTAGATCATTTTGGGGCCACC. Translating it yields CASSLDHFGAT. The whole CDR3 region reads CASSLDHFGATQYF.

Comment on this clone: The CDR3 is cut off 3 residues early in the read; its end comes from the germline J gene. V is TRBV7-9 and J is TRBJ2-7, with 9 bases lining up with TRBD1. The germline V gene has CDR1 SEHNR and CDR2 FQNEAQ (reference sequence). There are 14 residues in the CDR3. Trimming took 1 base from V and 5 from J; bases not matched to a gene: 3. The covered CDR3 bases are TGTGCCAGCAGCTTAGGGACAGGGGCAGACGAG. Translation gives CASSLGTGADE. In full, the CDR3 reads CASSLGTGADEQYF.

Comment on this clone: The sequence runs out 3 residues before the end of the CDR3; the remainder is reconstructed from the germline J gene. V and J are TRBV19 and TRBJ2-7, with 7 bases lining up with TRBD1. J was trimmed by 6 bases and V by 7 bases; bases with no gene match: 3. This CDR3 contains 11 residues. Per germline, CDR1 LNHDA and CDR2 SQIVND (reference sequence). The sequenced part of the CDR3 DNA is TGTGCCAGTACTCGACAGGGCGAG. Its translation is CASTRQGE. The entire CDR3 sequence reads CASTRQGEQYF.

On this clone: The read comes to an end 3 residues before the CDR3 does, leaving the germline J gene to fill in the end. The chain has TRBV5-4 and TRBJ1-6; weak D call: TRBD1 (6 bases). V gave up 0 bases and J gave up 6 bases, with 10 bases separating them. This CDR3 contains 15 residues. Germline CDR1 reads SGHNT; CDR2 reads YYREEE (reference sequence). The DNA read from the CDR3 is TGTGCCAGCAGCTTGGACAGGGTGGTTAATTCACCC. Translating gives CASSLDRVVNSP. The full CDR3 protein reads CASSLDRVVNSPLHF. Full variable domain (rest looked up from reference TRBV5-4 and TRBJ1-6): ETGVTQSPTHLIKTRGQQVTLRCSSQSGHNTVSWYQQALGQGPQFIFQYYREEENGRGNFPPRFSGLQFPNYSSELNVNALELDDSALYLCASSLDRVVNSPLHFGNGTRLTVT.